A selection of T cell receptor beta chains follows, all from one sample in a study of spatial heterogeneity in lung cancer. TCRdb recomputed calls from the 5' RACE reads with MiXCR, one row per CDR3 protein. Among about 9,400 distinct CDR3 sequences listed, just under 6.5% were seen once. This specimen consisted of lung tumor tissue, obtained at surgery. Source of these receptors: a male donor with early-stage non-small cell lung cancer. Each CDR3 is given with its conserved first and last residue. Each record gives: D gene, J gene, V gene, clone size, CDR3 protein, CDR3 DNA. D genes are given only for firm matches. Sizes are listed as how often the clone was seen (once, few, many) or a class if it is expanded.

TRBD1	TRBJ1-2	TRBV14	many	CASSQVGRWDRRTPSYGYTF	TGTGCCAGCAGCCAAGTGGGACGGTGGGACAGACGGACCCCTTCATATGGCTACACCTTC
.	TRBJ2-4	TRBV20-1	many	CSASWSLAKNIQYF	TGCAGTGCTAGCTGGAGTCTCGCCAAAAACATTCAGTACTTC
.	TRBJ2-5	TRBV5-1	many	CASSFEGETQYF	TGCGCCAGCAGCTTTGAGGGGGAGACCCAGTACTTC
TRBD2	TRBJ2-7	TRBV4-1	many	CASSQGVLKTIPGLATYEQYF	TGCGCCAGCAGCCAAGGGGTCCTTAAAACTATACCGGGACTAGCGACATACGAGCAGTACTTC
.	TRBJ1-6	TRBV20-1	medium-sized	CSASPYNSPLHF	TGCAGTGCAAGCCCTTATAATTCACCCCTCCACTTT
.	TRBJ1-4	TRBV4-2	many	CASSQPHREKLFF	TGTGCCAGCAGCCAACCCCATCGGGAAAAACTGTTTTTT
TRBD1	TRBJ1-1	TRBV4-1	many	CASSLLAIGQVEMNTEAFF	TGCGCCAGCAGCCTTTTAGCCATTGGACAGGTGGAGATGAACACTGAAGCTTTCTTT
TRBD1	TRBJ1-5	TRBV9	many	CASSVDGQGNQPQHF	TGTGCCAGCAGCGTAGACGGACAGGGAAACCAGCCCCAGCATTTT
.	TRBJ2-1	TRBV6-1	many	CASSKEGYEQFF	TGTGCCAGCAGTAAAGAGGGCTATGAGCAGTTCTTC
.	TRBJ1-1	TRBV12-3/TRBV12-4	many	CASSFGGETEAFF	TGTGCCAGCAGTTTCGGGGGAGAGACTGAAGCTTTCTTT
TRBD1	TRBJ2-3	TRBV5-6	many	CASTPQGMADTQYF	TGTGCCAGCACCCCACAGGGGATGGCAGATACGCAGTATTTT
.	TRBJ1-2	TRBV20-1	few	CSALQLRQDGYTF	TGCAGTGCTCTCCAGCTTCGACAGGATGGCTACACCTTC
.	TRBJ1-4	TRBV7-2	many	CASSLGWQTGEKLFF	TGTGCCAGCAGCTTAGGTTGGCAGACTGGGGAAAAACTGTTTTTT
.	TRBJ1-1	TRBV7-8	many	CASSLVGWRVSDPRVAEAFF	TGTGCCAGCAGCTTAGTGGGATGGAGAGTCTCAGACCCAAGGGTGGCTGAAGCTTTCTTT
.	TRBJ1-1	TRBV30	many	CAWTRGVSTEAFF	TGTGCCTGGACCCGGGGGGTCTCCACTGAAGCTTTCTTT
.	TRBJ1-1	TRBV5-1	medium-sized	CASMRSGGDTEAFF	TGCGCCAGCATGAGGAGCGGCGGTGACACTGAAGCTTTCTTT